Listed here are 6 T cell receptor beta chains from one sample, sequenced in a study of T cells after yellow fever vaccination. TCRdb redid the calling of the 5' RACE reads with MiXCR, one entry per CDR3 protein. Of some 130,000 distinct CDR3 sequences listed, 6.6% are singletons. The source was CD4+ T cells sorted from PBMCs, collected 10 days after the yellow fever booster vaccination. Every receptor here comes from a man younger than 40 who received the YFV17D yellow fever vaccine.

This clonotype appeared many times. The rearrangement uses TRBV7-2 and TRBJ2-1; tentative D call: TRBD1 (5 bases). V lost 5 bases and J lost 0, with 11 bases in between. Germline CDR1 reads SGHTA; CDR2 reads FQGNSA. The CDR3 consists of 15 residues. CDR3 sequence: CASSMTVSSYNEQFF. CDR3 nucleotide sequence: TGTGCCAGCAGCATGACAGTTTCCTCCTACAATGAGCAGTTCTTC.

The CDR3 protein is CASCLIPGQGVSSYNEQFF. The CDR3 DNA follows: TGTGCCAGCTGTCTAATCCCGGGACAGGGAGTTAGCTCCTACAATGAGCAGTTCTTC. V and J are TRBV12-3 or TRBV12-4 and TRBJ2-1; 9 bases align to TRBD1. The CDR3 contains 19 residues. V was pared by 8 bases and J by 0 bases, with 17 bases of the junction left unmatched.

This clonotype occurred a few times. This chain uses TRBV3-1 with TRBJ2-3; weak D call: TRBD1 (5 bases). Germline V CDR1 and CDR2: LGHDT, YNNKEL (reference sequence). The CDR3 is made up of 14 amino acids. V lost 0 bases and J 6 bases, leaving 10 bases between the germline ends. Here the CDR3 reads CASSQEVGRDTQYF. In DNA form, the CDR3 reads TGTGCCAGCAGCCAAGAGGTGGGGCGGGATACGCAGTATTTT.

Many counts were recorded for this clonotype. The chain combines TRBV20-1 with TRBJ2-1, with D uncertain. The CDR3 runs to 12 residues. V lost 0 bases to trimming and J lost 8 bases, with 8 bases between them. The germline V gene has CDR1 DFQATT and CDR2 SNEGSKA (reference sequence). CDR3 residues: CSARDQGYEQFF. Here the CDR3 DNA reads TGCAGTGCTAGAGATCAAGGCTATGAGCAGTTCTTC.

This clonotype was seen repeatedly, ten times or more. The CDR3 DNA sequence: TGCGCCAGCAGCCCAGTGGGGTCGCTGAACACTGAAGCTTTCTTT. This encodes CASSPVGSLNTEAFF. The V gene is TRBV10-1, the J gene TRBJ1-1; D uncertain. CDR3 length: 15 residues. Germline CDR1 WNHNN, CDR2 SYGVQD (reference sequence). With 6 bases removed from V and 0 bases from J, the gap between germline ends came to 14 bases.

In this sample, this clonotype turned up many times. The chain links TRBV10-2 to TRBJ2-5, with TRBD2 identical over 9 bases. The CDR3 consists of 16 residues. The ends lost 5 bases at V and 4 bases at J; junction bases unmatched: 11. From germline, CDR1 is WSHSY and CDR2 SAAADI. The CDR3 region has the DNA TGCGCCAGCAGTCCGCCTGGCGGGAGGGCCGGAGAGACCCAGTACTTC. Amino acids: CASSPPGGRAGETQYF.